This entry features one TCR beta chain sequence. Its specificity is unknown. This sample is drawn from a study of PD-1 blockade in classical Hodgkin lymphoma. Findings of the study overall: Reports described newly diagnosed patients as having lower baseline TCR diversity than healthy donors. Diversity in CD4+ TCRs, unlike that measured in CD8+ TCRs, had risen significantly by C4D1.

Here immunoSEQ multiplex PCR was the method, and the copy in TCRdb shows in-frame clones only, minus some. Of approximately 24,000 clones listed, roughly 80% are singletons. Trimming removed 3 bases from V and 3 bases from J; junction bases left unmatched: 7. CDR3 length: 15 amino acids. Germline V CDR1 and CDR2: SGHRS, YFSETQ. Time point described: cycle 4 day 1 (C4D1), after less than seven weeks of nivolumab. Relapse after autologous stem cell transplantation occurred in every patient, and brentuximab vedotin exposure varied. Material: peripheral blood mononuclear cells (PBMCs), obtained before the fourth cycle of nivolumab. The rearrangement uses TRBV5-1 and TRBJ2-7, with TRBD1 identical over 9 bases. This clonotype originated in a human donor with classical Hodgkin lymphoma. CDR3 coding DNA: TGCGCCAGCAGCTGGGGGGAGGGACAGGGCTACGAGCAGTACTTC. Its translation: CASSWGEGQGYEQYF.